The 2 T cell receptor beta chains below were found in one sample sequenced in a study of blood T cell repertoires in COVID-19. The protocol was immunoSEQ multiplex PCR, while the TCRdb copy is restricted to in-frame clones and leaves out a portion. The sample includes around 190,000 clones, around 80% seen only once; the top ten take 6% to 7.5%. Sample: peripheral blood. The receptor source for this set is a man between 65 and 85 years old with active or convalescent COVID-19.

V and J are TRBV18 and TRBJ1-1; 10 positions match TRBD1. The V and J ends lost 2 bases and 2 bases, in that order; junction bases with no gene match: 8. The length of the CDR3 is 17 residues. Looked up from germline, CDR1 is KGHSH and CDR2 is LQKENI. The CDR3 DNA follows: TGTGCCAGCTCACCAACCGGGACAGGGGTCCCAAACACTGAAGCTTTCTTT. The encoded protein is CASSPTGTGVPNTEAFF.

This clone has a single count. The chain carries TRBV6-5 and TRBJ1-3; D ambiguous. This CDR3 is 15 amino acids long. CDR1 is MNHEY and CDR2 is SVGAGI in the germline V gene. Deletions cut 5 bases from V and 2 bases from J, with 13 bases between. In nucleotides, the CDR3 is TGTGCCAGCAGTCTAGGATCCTTACCTGGAAACACCATATATTTT. This translates into CASSLGSLPGNTIYF.